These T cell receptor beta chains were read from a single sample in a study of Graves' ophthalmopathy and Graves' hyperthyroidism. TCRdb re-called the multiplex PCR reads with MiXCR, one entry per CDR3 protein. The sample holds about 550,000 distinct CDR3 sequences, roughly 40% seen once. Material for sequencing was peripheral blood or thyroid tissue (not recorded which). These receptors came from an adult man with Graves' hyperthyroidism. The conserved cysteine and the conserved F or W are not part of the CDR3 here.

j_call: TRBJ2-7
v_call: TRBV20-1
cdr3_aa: SARGSSYEQY

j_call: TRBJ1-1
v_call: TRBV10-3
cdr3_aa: AISEGTAQMNTEAF

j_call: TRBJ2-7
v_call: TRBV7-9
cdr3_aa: ASSSRTGGLYEQY

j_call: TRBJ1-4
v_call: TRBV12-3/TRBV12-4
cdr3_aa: ASSGGGTTNEKLF

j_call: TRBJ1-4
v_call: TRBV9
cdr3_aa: ASSLGDIPRGEKLF

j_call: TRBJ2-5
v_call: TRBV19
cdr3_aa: ASSSLESGETQY

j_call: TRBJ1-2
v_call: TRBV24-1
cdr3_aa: ATSSGTSGYT

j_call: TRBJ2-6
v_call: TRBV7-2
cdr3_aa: ASSLGPRGGGANVLT

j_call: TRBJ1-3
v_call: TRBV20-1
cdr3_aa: SARDLRGNAENTIY

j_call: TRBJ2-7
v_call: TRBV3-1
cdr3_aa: ASSQDMGYEQY

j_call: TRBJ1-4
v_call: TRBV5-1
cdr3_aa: ASSPQVNEKLF

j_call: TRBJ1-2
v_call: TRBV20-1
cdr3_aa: SARERGTVQILLSYT

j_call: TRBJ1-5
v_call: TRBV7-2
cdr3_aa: ASSHSDRGRTQH

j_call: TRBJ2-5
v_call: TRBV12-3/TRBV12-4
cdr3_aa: ASSSETSGRVGETQY

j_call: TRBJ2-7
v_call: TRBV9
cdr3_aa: ASSVGGTGPHEQY

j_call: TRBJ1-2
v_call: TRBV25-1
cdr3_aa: ASNSRNYGYT

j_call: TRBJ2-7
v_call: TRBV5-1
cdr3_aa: ASSLGDNNEQY

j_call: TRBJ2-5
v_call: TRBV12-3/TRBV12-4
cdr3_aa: ASSPAGSFETQY

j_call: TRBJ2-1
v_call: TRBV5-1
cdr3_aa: ASSLVGSSNEQF

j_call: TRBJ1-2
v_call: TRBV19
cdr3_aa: ASSHRQRHGYT

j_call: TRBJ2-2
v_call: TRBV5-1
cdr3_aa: ASSFYSTGLAGVSRELF

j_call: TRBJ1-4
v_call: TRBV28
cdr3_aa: ASSFGRRATNEKLF

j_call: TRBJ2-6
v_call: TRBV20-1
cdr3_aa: SARAPGANVLT

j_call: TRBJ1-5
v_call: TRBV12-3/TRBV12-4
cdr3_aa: ASSLGQGGPYNQPQH

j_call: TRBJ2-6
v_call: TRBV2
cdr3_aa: ASRQGANVLT

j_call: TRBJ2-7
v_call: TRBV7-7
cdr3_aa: ASSFRGAPYNEQY